The T cell receptor beta chain described here comes from a study of graft-versus-host responses after intestinal transplantation. Study overall: Anti-thymocyte globulin was used for induction in all recipients, who then took tacrolimus and steroids for roughly 3 years. Study-wide points: GvH clones turned up in recipient marrow; some had shown up first in ileum or blood. High graft-versus-host to host-versus-graft clonal ratios were seen in allografts of patients with graft-donor T cell macrochimerism. Among circulating GvH clones, peak levels were associated with early post-transplant declines in HvG clones.

The table came from immunoSEQ multiplex PCR; TCRdb's copy has only in-frame clones and leaves some out. The sample lists some 110,000 clones, 90% occurring once. V lost 0 bases and J 3 bases, leaving 15 bases between the germline ends. Germline CDR1 is MGHRA and CDR2 is YSYEKL. This CDR3 region has 16 residues. A word on this clone: Its antigen is still unknown.

The TCR was taken from a human donor who received an intestinal transplant. This material consisted of unstimulated CD4+ T cells sorted from spleen or lymph node cells, taken before intestinal transplant. The rearrangement links TRBV4-1 to TRBJ2-7; D might be TRBD1 (6 bases). CDR3 bases: TGCGCCAGCAGCCAAGAATGGGACATGGGGATCTACGAGCAGTACTTC. Translation gives CASSQEWDMGIYEQYF.